The source of this TCR beta chain is a study of molecular identifiers for immune sequencing clone quantification. The ends lost 0 bases at V and 0 bases at J; junction bases unmatched: 10. The germline gives CDR1 GTSNPN, CDR2 SVGIG (reference sequence). The CDR3 contains 18 residues. TCRdb processed the PCR reads anew with MiXCR; each CDR3 protein has one entry. The sample yields about 330,000 distinct CDR3 sequences, roughly a quarter seen once. This clonotype was recorded a few times. This TCR was recovered from a human donor in good health. Some libraries in this study had Jurkat cell RNA spiked in. Sequencing input: naive CD8+ T cells from blood, with Jurkat cell RNA spiked in. Subset reported: FACS-sorted CD8+CD4-CCR7+CD45RA+ naive T cells. This sequence joins TRBV30 and TRBJ1-5, with 8 positions matching TRBD1. The CDR3 here is CAWSVGTGLKYSNQPQHF. CDR3 nucleotides: TGTGCCTGGAGTGTGGGGACAGGCCTCAAATATAGCAATCAGCCCCAGCATTTT.